This T cell receptor (beta chain) appears in the sequencing data of a study of early stage breast cancer tumors. Blood replicates held 0.5 ug DNA, tumor or normal breast about 1.5 ug, two each. TCRdb's table, derived via immunoSEQ multiplex PCR, lists solely in-frame clones and lacks some. The sample includes approximately 11,000 clones, around 69% of them seen just once. The CDR3 runs 16 residues. The germline V gene encodes CDR1 SGHRS and CDR2 YFSETQ. The junction had 6 bases not matched to a gene; V was cut back by 2 bases and J by 3 bases. The gene calls are TRBV5-1 and TRBJ1-1, with TRBD1 matching 11 bases. The TCR was taken from a person aged 35-55 years with breast cancer. Sequenced sample: breast tumor tissue. CDR3 in amino acids: CASSFGQGAGDTEAFF. The CDR3 region has the DNA TGCGCCAGCAGCTTCGGACAGGGGGCGGGTGACACTGAAGCTTTCTTT. Complete variable domain (other parts from reference TRBV5-1 and TRBJ1-1): KAGVTQTPRYLIKTRGQQVTLSCSPISGHRSVSWYQQTPGQGLQFLFEYFSETQRNKGNFPGRFSGRQFSNSRSEMNVSTLELGDSALYLCASSFGQGAGDTEAFFGQGTRLTVV.